A single sample is the source of the 18 T cell receptor beta chains below, sequenced in a study of beta chain features in type 1 diabetes. Whole-study findings and limits: TCRB CDR3s were moderately but significantly shorter in Type 1 diabetes patients in all four CD4+ subsets.

For these TCRs, the target antigens are not known. Expressed TCRB transcripts got sequenced, as all isolated RNA was reverse transcribed. The protocol was immunoSEQ multiplex PCR, while the TCRdb copy is restricted to in-frame clones and leaves out a portion. This table has about 270,000 clones, about 13% appearing once. The sample taken for sequencing was naive CD4+ T cells from blood. The receptors shown here come from a man aged 25 to 40 with type 1 diabetes.

The chain employs TRBV5-1 and TRBJ2-1, with TRBD2 matching 14 bases. Trimming at V came to 4 bases and at J to 7 bases, leaving 7 bases not matched to a gene. This CDR3 is built from 16 residues. Germline lookup yields CDR1 SGHRS and CDR2 YFSETQ. Written as DNA, the CDR3 is TGCGCCAGCAGCGGGCCGGGACTAGCGGGAGATAATGAGCAGTTCTTC. Translating it yields CASSGPGLAGDNEQFF.

The rearrangement joins TRBV5-1 to TRBJ2-5, with a weak D call TRBD2 (5 bases). The germline V gene encodes CDR1 SGHRS and CDR2 YFSETQ. This CDR3 is 13 amino acids long. The V end was cut by 0 bases, the J end by 5 bases, with 8 bases between. CDR3 coding DNA: TGCGCCAGCAGCTTGGCCGGGGTGGAGACCCAGTACTTC. This codes for CASSLAGVETQYF.

V and J are TRBV23-1 and TRBJ2-1, with D possibly TRBD2 on 8 matching bases. TRBV23-1 qualifies as an ORF whose function is uncertain. Trimming pared 4 bases from V and 1 base from J, leaving 26 bases between. The CDR3 runs 20 residues. The DNA of the CDR3 is TGCGCCAGCAGTCTATTACCGGGACAGTCGGGACTAGGGTCCTACAATGAGCAGTTCTTC. This translates into CASSLLPGQSGLGSYNEQFF.

The V call is TRBV28, the J call TRBJ2-2, with D perhaps TRBD2 (6 bases). V lost 3 bases to trimming and J lost 3 bases, with 8 bases between them. Germline assignment: CDR1 MDHEN and CDR2 SYDVKM. This CDR3 is 14 amino acids long. For the CDR3, the DNA is TGTGCCAGCAGTTTGGGGGGTGACACCGGGGAGCTGTTTTTT. The encoded protein is CASSLGGDTGELFF.

The chain joins TRBV19 to TRBJ2-7; 8 bases agree with TRBD1. V trimming: 3 bases; J trimming: 2 bases; junction bases outside the gene matches: 3. The CDR3 sequence is 14 residues long. Germline CDR1 is LNHDA and CDR2 is SQIVND (reference sequence). DNA for the CDR3: TGTGCCAGTAGTATGGACAGGGCCGCCTACGAGCAGTACTTC. It encodes CASSMDRAAYEQYF. Full variable domain (missing parts from reference TRBV19 and TRBJ2-7): DGGITQSPKYLFRKEGQNVTLSCEQNLNHDAMYWYRQDPGQGLRLIYYSQIVNDFQKGDIAEGYSVSREKKESFPLTVTSAQKNPTAFYLCASSMDRAAYEQYFGPGTRLTVT.

The CDR3 DNA sequence: TGTGCCACCAGCATTACTAATAGCGGGATCGATGAGCAGTTCTTC. Its protein product is CATSITNSGIDEQFF. The chain combines TRBV15 with TRBJ2-1, with TRBD2 identical over 8 bases. This CDR3 region has 15 residues. CDR1 LNHNV and CDR2 YYDKDF come from the germline V gene (reference sequence). Losses at the gene ends were 4 bases for V and 8 bases for J; bases not matched to a gene: 10.

The chain employs TRBV19 and TRBJ2-2; 11 bases align to TRBD1. The trim removed 7 bases at V and 6 bases at J, leaving 4 bases unmatched. Germline V gene data show CDR1 as LNHDA and CDR2 as SQIVND (reference sequence). The CDR3 spans 14 residues. Here the CDR3 reads CASNPGQGAGELFF. CDR3 nucleotide sequence: TGTGCCAGTAACCCGGGACAGGGGGCCGGGGAGCTGTTTTTT. The full variable domain, with the rest looked up from reference TRBV19 and TRBJ2-2, is DGGITQSPKYLFRKEGQNVTLSCEQNLNHDAMYWYRQDPGQGLRLIYYSQIVNDFQKGDIAEGYSVSREKKESFPLTVTSAQKNPTAFYLCASNPGQGAGELFFGEGSRLTVL.

This clone was observed a few times. The chain employs TRBV19 and TRBJ2-7; TRBD1 matches 10 bases. V trimming: 3 bases; J trimming: 3 bases; junction bases outside the gene matches: 8. Germline lookup yields CDR1 LNHDA and CDR2 SQIVND (reference sequence). The CDR3 runs 16 residues. The CDR3 DNA sequence: TGTGCCAGTAGTATGGGGGACAGGACAGGGGGCTACGAGCAGTACTTC. This encodes CASSMGDRTGGYEQYF.

This clone was observed a handful of times. Other DNA sequences from this sample encode an identical CDR3 as well. The rearrangement links TRBV5-1 to TRBJ2-2; 12 bases line up with TRBD2. Trimming took 2 bases from V and 5 from J; bases not matched to a gene: 4. The CDR3 spans 16 residues. Germline V gene data show CDR1 as SGHRS and CDR2 as YFSETQ. CDR3 bases: TGCGCCAGCAGCTTCGGACTAGCGGGAAATACCGGGGAGCTGTTTTTT. Its protein product is CASSFGLAGNTGELFF.

This chain uses TRBV5-4 with TRBJ1-2; D is uncertain. From germline, CDR1 is SGHNT and CDR2 YYREEE (reference sequence). The CDR3 spans 12 residues. Between the trimmed V and J ends, which lost 1 base and 5 bases, there was a span of 6 bases. The CDR3 sequence: CASSLREYGYTF. CDR3 DNA: TGTGCCAGCAGCTTGAGGGAGTATGGCTACACCTTC.

This clone has only a few counts. The gene calls are TRBV5-6 and TRBJ2-7; TRBD2 aligns across 11 bases. V shed 3 bases, J shed 0 bases, and the junction held 8 bases outside the gene matches. CDR1 and CDR2 from the germline V gene are SGHDT and YYEEEE. This CDR3 spans 17 amino acids. CDR3 protein: CASSYLGLADRSYEQYF. The DNA for the CDR3 is TGTGCCAGCAGCTACTTGGGACTAGCGGACCGCTCCTACGAGCAGTACTTC.

The J gene is TRBJ1-2, the V gene TRBV18; D may be TRBD1 (5 bases). This CDR3 contains 15 residues. Trimming removed 2 bases at V and 2 bases at J, with 12 bases between. From germline, CDR1 is KGHSH and CDR2 LQKENI. CDR3 sequence (DNA): TGTGCCAGCTCACCAGGGGCTCGGTCGAACTATGGCTACACCTTC. As protein: CASSPGARSNYGYTF.

This clone was seen a handful of times. This CDR3 reads CASRFTGGEETQYF. CDR3 coding DNA: TGTGCCAGCAGATTCACAGGGGGCGAGGAGACCCAGTACTTC. The rearrangement joins TRBV27 to TRBJ2-5; 9 bases line up with TRBD1. The CDR3 is 14 residues long. Per germline, CDR1 MNHEY and CDR2 SMNVEV (reference sequence). V lost 6 bases, J lost 5 bases, and 7 bases stayed unmatched.

J is TRBJ2-7 and V is TRBV23-1, with D perhaps matching TRBD1 (5 bases). TRBV23-1 qualifies as an ORF whose function is uncertain. Deletions cut 0 bases from V and 1 base from J, with 13 bases between. This CDR3 region has 16 residues. CDR3 in amino acids: CASSQSRQGNSYEQYF. The CDR3 DNA sequence: TGCGCCAGCAGTCAATCGCGGCAGGGCAATTCCTACGAGCAGTACTTC.

This rearrangement joins TRBV18 to TRBJ1-5; D is perhaps TRBD1 (6 bases). V lost 4 bases and J 2 bases, leaving 15 bases between the germline ends. The V gene's germline CDR1 is KGHSH and CDR2 LQKENI. The CDR3 spans 16 residues. CDR3 sequence: CASSLTGGHGNQPQHF. The CDR3 DNA reads as TGTGCCAGCTCACTCACCGGGGGGCATGGCAATCAGCCCCAGCATTTT. Supplemented by reference TRBV18 and TRBJ1-5, the full variable domain reads NAGVMQNPRHLVRRRGQEARLRCSPMKGHSHVYWYRQLPEEGLKFMVYLQKENIIDESGMPKERFSAEFPKEGPSILRIQQVVRGDSAAYFCASSLTGGHGNQPQHFGDGTRLSIL.

The V gene is TRBV7-3, the J gene TRBJ1-3; D call uncertain. Germline CDR1 and CDR2: SGHTA and FQGTGA. The V gene lost 2 bases and the J gene lost 8 bases, with 4 bases spanning the gap. The CDR3 has 11 amino acids. CDR3 sequence (DNA): TGTGCCAGCAGCTTACCTCACACCATATATTTT. This sequence encodes CASSLPHTIYF.

The rearrangement links TRBV29-1 to TRBJ1-1; 7 bases fit TRBD1. After removal of 2 bases from V and 1 base from J, the junction contained 4 bases not matched to a gene. The CDR3 length is 14 residues. Germline values: CDR1 SQVTM, CDR2 ANQGSEA. The CDR3 loop reads CSVEWGQRNTEAFF. In nucleotides, the CDR3 is TGCAGCGTTGAATGGGGACAGCGGAACACTGAAGCTTTCTTT.

The chain is built from TRBV7-2 and TRBJ1-1, with 7 nucleotides matching TRBD1. The V and J ends lost 5 bases and 1 base, in that order; junction bases with no gene match: 10. In germline, CDR1 is SGHTA, CDR2 FQGNSA. The length of the CDR3 is 16 residues. Here the CDR3 reads CASSLRTGLGNTEAFF. The CDR3 nucleotides are TGTGCCAGCAGCCTTCGGACAGGCCTGGGGAACACTGAAGCTTTCTTT.